The present TCR beta chain was sequenced within a study of blood T cell repertoires in COVID-19. CDR3 length: 16 amino acids. CDR1 is SGDLS, CDR2 YYNGEE, per germline. V lost 3 bases, J lost 6 bases, and 10 bases stayed unmatched. TCRdb's table, derived via immunoSEQ multiplex PCR, lists solely in-frame clones and lacks some. The sample yields 200,000 to 250,000 clones, about 90% seen once. Sequencing was performed on peripheral blood. The chain joins TRBV9 to TRBJ1-1; 11 nucleotides line up with TRBD1. The receptor was derived from an elderly man with acute or convalescent COVID-19. The CDR3 DNA is TGTGCCAGCAGCGGTGAACAGGACAGGGGGCGGTCTGAAGCTTTCTTT. Protein product: CASSGEQDRGRSEAFF.